Below are 6 T cell receptor beta chains sequenced from a single sample in a study of T cell responses to AZD1222 COVID-19 vaccine. Libraries were prepared by immunoSEQ multiplex PCR; TCRdb keeps only in-frame clonotypes and omits some of them. This sample has about 120,000 clones; approximately 86% occur once, and the top ten carry 2.5% to 3%. The input for sequencing was peripheral blood, taken 28 days after the second AZD1222 dose. These receptors all come from an adult who received the AZD1222 COVID-19 vaccine.

V and J are TRBV30 and TRBJ2-2; 8 nucleotides align to TRBD1. The CDR3 loop spans 13 amino acids. Germline V CDR1 and CDR2: GTSNPN, SVGIG (reference sequence). V trimming: 3 bases; J trimming: 4 bases; junction bases outside the gene matches: 1. CDR3 DNA: TGTGCCTGGAGGGGACAGGCCACCGGGGAGCTGTTTTTT. This sequence encodes CAWRGQATGELFF. The full variable domain, with the rest looked up from reference TRBV30 and TRBJ2-2, is SQTIHQWPATLVQPVGSPLSLECTVEGTSNPNLYWYRQAAGRGLQLLFYSVGIGQISSEVPQNLSASRPQDRQFILSSKKLLLSDSGFYLCAWRGQATGELFFGEGSRLTVL.

This clone was seen a single time. The rearrangement joins TRBV6-5 to TRBJ1-2, with a possible D match to TRBD1 (5 bases). V was clipped by 7 bases and J by 4 bases, with 13 bases between them. The length of the CDR3 is 13 residues. Germline V gene sequence: CDR1 MNHEY, CDR2 SVGAGI. The CDR3 DNA reads TGTGCCAGCACCGGGACGGCCACCTATGGCTACACCTTC. As protein: CASTGTATYGYTF.

This chain joins TRBV7-2 and TRBJ1-2, with D possibly being TRBD1 (5 bases). This CDR3 is 15 amino acids long. The germline V gene has CDR1 SGHTA and CDR2 FQGNSA. Trimming removed 0 bases from V and 7 bases from J, with 15 bases in between. The CDR3 sequence: CASSLARQMGGGYTF. The DNA of the CDR3 is TGTGCCAGCAGCTTAGCAAGGCAGATGGGGGGTGGCTACACCTTC.

The CDR3 DNA is TGCGCCAGCAGCACCGGACAGGGGCGTTCTAATTCACCCCTCCACTTT. Protein sequence: CASSTGQGRSNSPLHF. The chain combines TRBV5-1 with TRBJ1-6; 9 bases align to TRBD1. Trimming removed 4 bases from V and 6 bases from J; junction bases left unmatched: 8. Per germline, CDR1 SGHRS and CDR2 YFSETQ. The CDR3 length is 16 residues.

The chain uses TRBV9 and TRBJ2-7, with D possibly being TRBD2 (6 bases). This CDR3 region has 14 residues. Trimming left V 0 bases short and J 8 bases short, with 15 bases between. The germline V gene has CDR1 SGDLS and CDR2 YYNGEE. The CDR3 DNA follows: TGTGCCAGCAGCGTAGGGGAGGTAGGGAACAAGCAGTACTTC. Protein product: CASSVGEVGNKQYF.

The rearrangement links TRBV5-1 to TRBJ2-7; D perhaps matches TRBD2 (7 bases). The V gene lost 4 bases and the J gene lost 7 bases, with 15 bases spanning the gap. Germline CDR1 and CDR2: SGHRS and YFSETQ. The CDR3 contains 13 residues. The CDR3 DNA is TGCGCCAGCAGCCTCGGGGGGCCGGCTGAGCAGTACTTC. Translation: CASSLGGPAEQYF.